This T cell receptor (beta chain) is drawn from a study of OX40 agonist ivuxolimab in advanced cancers. The assay was immunoSEQ multiplex PCR, and TCRdb's table has in-frame clones only and misses some. Here the sample spans fewer than 80,000 clones, about 85% being singletons. CDR3 length: 14 residues. Trimming pared 8 bases from V and 1 base from J, leaving 12 bases between. Germline CDR1 is SEHNR and CDR2 is FQNEAQ (reference sequence). The TCR originated in an adult with an advanced solid tumor such as melanoma, head and neck, liver or kidney cancer. The chain has TRBV7-9 and TRBJ1-5, with D maybe TRBD1 (5 bases). The sample in question was CD4+ or CD8+ T cells sorted from blood, obtained in a trial of the OX40 agonist ivuxolimab. The CDR3 bases are TGTGCCAGCGGAGCCGGGGCAAGCAATCAGCCCCAGCATTTT. It is translated as CASGAGASNQPQHF.